The 5 T cell receptor beta chains reported below all come from one sample, sequenced in a study of blood T cells in healthy people across ages. Then a second PCR, running about 6 to 12 cycles, was carried out with a sample-barcoded 5' primer and a J-beta primer mix. TCRdb reprocessed the 5' RACE reads via MiXCR and lists one record per CDR3 protein. The sample lists over a million distinct CDR3 sequences, almost 25% occurring once. The data also belong to a second study, concerning T cells of mothers and their children.

Source material: blood. Receptor source: a girl aged 2 to 10 in good health.

CDR3 protein: CASIKGTGLAETQYF. CDR3 nucleotides: TGTGCCAGCATCAAGGGCACAGGGCTGGCAGAGACCCAGTACTTC. The gene calls are TRBV28 and TRBJ2-5; D perhaps matches TRBD1 (6 bases). CDR1 and CDR2 (germline): MDHEN, SYDVKM. Trimming left V 7 bases short and J 4 bases short, with 19 bases between. This CDR3 is 15 amino acids long.

This clonotype was observed a few times. V is TRBV18 and J is TRBJ1-2; tentative D call: TRBD1 (5 bases). The CDR3 totals 16 residues. Trimming took off 3 bases at V and 5 bases at J, with 19 bases between the two ends. The germline CDR1 and CDR2 sequences are KGHSH and LQKENI. DNA of the CDR3: TGTGCCAGCTCACCCGAGGATTCGAGGGGAAGTTATGGCTACACCTTC. Translation: CASSPEDSRGSYGYTF. The whole variable domain, filled in from reference TRBV18 and TRBJ1-2, reads NAGVMQNPRHLVRRRGQEARLRCSPMKGHSHVYWYRQLPEEGLKFMVYLQKENIIDESGMPKERFSAEFPKEGPSILRIQQVVRGDSAAYFCASSPEDSRGSYGYTFGSGTRLTVV.

The chain joins TRBV7-6 to TRBJ2-7; no reliable D call. The CDR3 sequence is 14 residues long. Per the germline V gene, CDR1 is SGHVS and CDR2 is FNYEAQ. V lost 1 base and J lost 2, with 9 bases in between. CDR3: CASSLDGVAYEQYF. CDR3 coding DNA: TGTGCCAGCAGCTTAGACGGTGTGGCCTACGAGCAGTACTTC.

This clonotype was seen a few times. The missing conserved phenylalanine or tryptophan at the end of this CDR3 makes a read error likely. This chain links TRBV28 with TRBJ1-5; D is undetermined. Germline assignment: CDR1 MDHEN and CDR2 SYDVKM. The germline V and J ends were trimmed by 7 bases and 3 bases, with 10 bases remaining between them. CDR3 length equals 13 residues. In nucleotides, the CDR3 is TGTGCCAGCATCCCCGGGGTCAATCAGCCCCAGCATCTT. Protein sequence: CASIPGVNQPQHL.

This clonotype was seen a handful of times. At one of its ends the junction is not consistent with the germline gene, which may arise from a read error. V is TRBV15 and J is TRBJ2-1; D remains ambiguous. Germline CDR1 and CDR2: LNHNV and YYDKDF (reference sequence). This CDR3 is built from 16 residues. The CDR3 sequence is CATSRAITLGYNEQFF. As DNA, the CDR3 is TGTGCCACCAGCAGAGCCATCACTCTGGGGTACAACGAGCAGTTCTTC.